Given below is one T cell receptor beta chain in context. Its antigen is unknown. Base qualities are not recorded, but no much larger clone differs from it by a single base. These data come from a study of shared clonotypes between healthy human individuals (dated by TCRdb to about 2020). Regarding the complete study: Three men and a couple of women, aged 18 to 49 years, made up the cohort. For each donor, CD4 naive and CD4 memory were each run on three plates, CD8 naive on two plates, and CD8 memory on one plate. To estimate repertoire size and how much clonotypes are shared between individuals, the study performed deep sequencing of blood TCR repertoires from a few healthy adults. Libraries were prepared and TCR repertoires were sequenced by different laboratories using diverse techniques, in order to increase sequencing depth and limit assay-specific biases. Between about 0.8 and 9 billion PBMCs per donor were obtained by leukapheresis.

What the authors observed across the whole study: Compared with non-shared clonotypes, the clonotypes found in all four sorted-subset donors had higher generation probabilities. Pairwise subsampling indicated that sequencing depth was expected to affect the degree of clonotype sharing among donors. Naive subsets generally had larger estimated clonotype richness than memory subsets did. The genetic and exposure-history diversity represented was limited by the small number of donors. Across a few donors, around 5.4% of naive CD4, roughly 3.4% of naive CD8, around 2.5% of memory CD4, and roughly 0.4% of memory CD8 clonotypes were shared. Rarefaction of sorted-subset datasets indicated incomplete sequencing despite the large sequencing depth. Sampling was restricted to blood, and TCR repertoires in tissues likely differ from the TCR repertoires found in blood.

From the cysteine up to the phenylalanine, the CDR3 has a length of 14 residues. Only the CDR3 DNA is retained, 42 bases long and in frame from the first base. Trimmed from V: 3 bases; trimmed from J: 5 bases; junction bases lacking a gene match: 4. CDR1 and CDR2 are read off the germline V gene as SGDLS and YYNGEE. TCR CDR3 regions were amplified from genomic DNA by multiplex PCR using the deep immunoSEQ assay. Extracted genomic DNA from each cell subset was spread evenly across all wells of several immunoSEQ 96-well plates, with each plate serving as a replicate. Each replicate PCR for sorted subsets received roughly 0.2 ug genomic DNA, equal to about 30,000 T cell genomes. Purified libraries were quantified with a Qubit 3.0 fluorometer, sized on a Bioanalyzer 2100, and re-quantified with the KAPA Library Quantification kit. Each immunoSEQ 96-well plate was sequenced on its own single-read 150-cycle Illumina NextSeq 550 flow cell. Processing in the source paper ran as follows. Because the immunoSEQ output held only junctional sequences and lacked quality scores, the filtering could not match the filtering applied to full-length reads. Sequences were annotated with PyIR, a Python wrapper for IgBLAST v1.9, using IMGT germline references to assign V/J genes and CDR3. Reads were removed for weak V/J assignments (E-value above 1e-6), missing CDR3, stop codons, out-of-frame junctions, or ambiguous translated residues. V3J clonotypes were defined as sequences sharing an identical inferred V gene, J gene, and CDR3 amino acid sequence. Percentage overlap between repertoires was computed as shared unique clonotypes divided by the size of the smaller repertoire. Richness of each repertoire was evaluated using RTK rarefaction, the Chao1 estimator, and Recon v2.1 estimates of unobserved clonotypes. For all TCRbeta clonotypes obtained by the gDNA method from a few donors, generation probabilities were computed with OLGA. Held by TCRdb, this immuneACCESS table contains in-frame sequences only and omits some clones. Under half of the omission traces to an unresolved V gene where checked; the cause of the rest is unknown. The V and J calls and clone size were taken over from that table, and D and trimming were inferred from the DNA. This sample comprises around 200,000 clones, around 63% of them detected only once. 8% to 13% of the sample rests with the top ten.

Donors were healthy HIV-negative adults with no recently reported acute infections or vaccinations. Every donor was a Caucasian adult living in Nashville, Tennessee, USA. CD4+ T cells were enriched through magnetic negative selection, after which naive cells were positively selected on CD45RA and the remaining negative fraction served as the memory subset. Blood was collected by leukapheresis, and PBMCs were isolated by Ficoll-Histopaque density gradient centrifugation and then cryopreserved in liquid nitrogen vapor phase. Analytical flow cytometry was used to check the purity and quantity of every magnetically sorted T cell population. From each sorted fraction, genomic DNA was isolated and quantified by UV absorbance on a Nanodrop 2000c.

The chain employs TRBV9 and TRBJ2-2; 7 central bases correspond to TRBD1. The material sequenced was memory CD4+ T cells sorted from blood. The sample's cell subset or site label is to be understood as: CD45RA-negative fraction. The clonotype comes from a man aged 30-40 years in good health. In nucleotides, the sequence is TGTGCCAGCAGCGCGGGACAGCGTACCGGGGAGCTGTTTTTT. This is translated as CASSAGQRTGELFF.